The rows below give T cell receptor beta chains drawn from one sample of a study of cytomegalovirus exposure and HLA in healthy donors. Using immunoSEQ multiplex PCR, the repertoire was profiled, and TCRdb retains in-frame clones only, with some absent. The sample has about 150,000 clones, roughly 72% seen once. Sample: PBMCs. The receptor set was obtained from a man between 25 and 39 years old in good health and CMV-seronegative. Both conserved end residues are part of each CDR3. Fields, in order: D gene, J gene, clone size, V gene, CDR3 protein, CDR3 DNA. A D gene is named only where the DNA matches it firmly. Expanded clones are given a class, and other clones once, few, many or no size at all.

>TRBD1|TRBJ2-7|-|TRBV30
CAWSVEGTAYEQYF
TGTGCCTGGAGTGTTGAAGGGACAGCCTACGAGCAGTACTTC
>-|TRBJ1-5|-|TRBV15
CATSRDNGGNQPQNF
TGTGCCACCAGCAGAGATAATGGGGGCAATCAGCCCCAGAATTTT
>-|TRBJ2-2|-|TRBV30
CAWNTGELFF
TGTGCCTGGAACACAGGGGAGCTGTTTTTT
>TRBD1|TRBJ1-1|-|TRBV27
CASSLTGAEAFF
TGTGCCAGCAGCTTAACAGGGGCTGAAGCTTTCTTT
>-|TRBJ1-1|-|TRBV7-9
CASSLGQKNTEAFF
TGTGCCAGCAGCTTAGGACAGAAGAACACTGAAGCTTTCTTT
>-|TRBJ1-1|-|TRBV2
CASSDRGSYTEAFF
TGTGCCAGCAGTGATCGAGGCAGCTACACTGAAGCTTTCTTT
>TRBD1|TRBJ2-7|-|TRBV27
CASSVGQNYEQYF
TGTGCCAGCAGTGTGGGACAGAACTACGAGCAGTACTTC
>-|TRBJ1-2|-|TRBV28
CASSTTPGSRGYTF
TGTGCCAGCAGCACGACGCCGGGGAGCCGTGGCTACACCTTC
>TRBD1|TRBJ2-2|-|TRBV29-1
CSVERQGAGELFF
TGCAGCGTTGAGCGGCAGGGGGCCGGGGAGCTGTTTTTT
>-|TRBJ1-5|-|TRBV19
CASSKQGDQPQHF
TGTGCCAGTAGTAAACAGGGTGATCAGCCCCAGCATTTT
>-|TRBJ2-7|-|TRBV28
CASSLWEGTYEQYF
TGTGCCAGCAGTTTATGGGAGGGAACCTACGAGCAGTACTTC
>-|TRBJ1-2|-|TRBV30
CAWAGTSRYGYTF
TGTGCCTGGGCCGGGACTTCTCGCTATGGCTACACCTTC
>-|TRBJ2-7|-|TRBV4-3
CASSQDVMASEQYF
TGCGCCAGCAGCCAAGATGTTATGGCTAGCGAGCAGTACTTC
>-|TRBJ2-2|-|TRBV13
CASSLGDTSNTGELFF
TGTGCCAGCAGCTTGGGGGACACTTCCAACACCGGGGAGCTGTTTTTT
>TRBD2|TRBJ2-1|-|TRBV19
CASSTPKGGQRGGNEQFF
TGTGCCAGTAGTACCCCAAAAGGCGGTCAGCGGGGGGGCAATGAGCAGTTCTTC
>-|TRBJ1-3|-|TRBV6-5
CASSGAASGNTIYF
TGTGCCAGCAGTGGGGCGGCCTCTGGAAACACCATATATTTT
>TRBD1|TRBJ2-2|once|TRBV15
CATKRGQVTGELFF
TGTGCCACTAAACGGGGACAGGTCACCGGGGAGCTGTTTTTT
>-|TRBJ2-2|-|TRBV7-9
CASSAFTGELFF
TGTGCCAGCAGCGCGTTCACCGGGGAGCTGTTTTTT
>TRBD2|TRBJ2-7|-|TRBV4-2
CASSQMKRGGGIEQYF
TGTGCCAGCAGCCAAATGAAAAGAGGCGGGGGGATCGAGCAGTACTTC
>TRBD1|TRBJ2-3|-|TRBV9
CASSAPGQGIKDTQYF
TGTGCCAGCAGCGCACCGGGACAGGGAATAAAAGATACGCAGTATTTT
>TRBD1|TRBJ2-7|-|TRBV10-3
CAISEQGAYEQYF
TGTGCCATCAGTGAACAGGGGGCCTACGAGCAGTACTTC
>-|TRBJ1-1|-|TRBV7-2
CASSLGRRGTEAFF
TGTGCCAGCAGCTTAGGCCGTCGGGGCACTGAAGCTTTCTTT
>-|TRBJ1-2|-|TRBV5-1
CASSGGGDTVRIF
TGCGCCAGCAGCGGTGGGGGGGACACGGTTCGGATCTTC
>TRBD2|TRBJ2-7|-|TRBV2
CASSYDLSGGSSYEQYF
TGTGCCAGCAGCTATGATCTGTCGGGGGGGAGCTCCTACGAGCAGTACTTC
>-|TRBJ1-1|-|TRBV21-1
CASSIWDSRNAEASF
TGTGCCAGCAGCATATGGGACAGTAGAAACGCTGAAGCTTCCTTT
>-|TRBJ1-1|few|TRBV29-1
CSVDGHLTEAFF
TGCAGCGTTGACGGACATCTCACTGAAGCTTTCTTT
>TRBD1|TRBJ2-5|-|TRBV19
CASSLDRDRETQYF
TGTGCCAGTAGTCTGGACAGGGACAGAGAGACCCAGTACTTC
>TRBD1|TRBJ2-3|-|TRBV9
CASSVDGTGFTDTQYF
TGTGCCAGCAGCGTAGACGGGACAGGGTTCACAGATACGCAGTATTTT
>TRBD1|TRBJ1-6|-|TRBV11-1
CASSLDTGDASPLHF
TGTGCCAGCAGCTTAGATACAGGGGACGCTTCACCCCTCCACTTT
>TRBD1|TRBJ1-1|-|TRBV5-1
CASSLDRGRDTEAFF
TGCGCCAGCAGCTTGGACAGGGGGAGGGACACTGAAGCTTTCTTT
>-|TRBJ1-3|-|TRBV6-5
CASSYSGLSSGNTIYF
TGTGCCAGCAGTTACAGCGGGCTCAGCTCTGGAAACACCATATATTTT
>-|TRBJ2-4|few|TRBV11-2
CASSLVVAKNIQYF
TGTGCCAGCAGCTTAGTAGTAGCCAAAAACATTCAGTACTTC
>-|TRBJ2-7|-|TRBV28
CASSSLSYEQYF
TGTGCCAGCAGTTCTTTGTCCTACGAGCAGTACTTC
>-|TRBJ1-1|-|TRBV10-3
CAISVRRDTEAFF
TGTGCCATCAGTGTGAGGAGGGACACTGAAGCTTTCTTT
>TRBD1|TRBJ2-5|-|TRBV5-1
CASSPTGTGGLGETQYF
TGCGCCAGCAGTCCCACGGGGACAGGGGGCTTGGGAGAGACCCAGTACTTC
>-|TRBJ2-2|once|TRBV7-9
CASSLVAEYTGELFF
TGTGCCAGCAGCTTAGTAGCAGAGTACACCGGGGAGCTGTTTTTT
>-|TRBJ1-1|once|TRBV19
CASSIASTGKDEAFF
TGTGCCAGTAGTATAGCTTCAACGGGGAAAGATGAAGCTTTCTTT
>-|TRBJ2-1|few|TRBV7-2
CASSFGQSSYNEQFF
TGTGCCAGCAGCTTTGGGCAGAGCTCCTACAATGAGCAGTTCTTC
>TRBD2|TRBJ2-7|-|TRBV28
CASSPGGSSYEQYF
TGTGCCAGCAGTCCGGGAGGAAGCTCCTACGAGCAGTACTTC
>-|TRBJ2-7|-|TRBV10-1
CASGVERFFSYEQYF
TGCGCCAGCGGAGTGGAGAGGTTTTTCTCCTACGAGCAGTACTTC
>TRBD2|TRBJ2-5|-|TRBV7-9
CSSSLGRLAGTETQYF
TGTTCCAGCAGCTTAGGTCGACTAGCGGGCACCGAGACCCAGTACTTC
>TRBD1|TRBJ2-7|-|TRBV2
CASSRQGSYEQYF
TGTGCCAGCAGTAGACAGGGATCCTACGAGCAGTACTTC
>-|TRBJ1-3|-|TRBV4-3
CASSQDLAVSGNTIYF
TGCGCCAGCAGCCAAGATCTGGCCGTATCTGGAAACACCATATATTTT
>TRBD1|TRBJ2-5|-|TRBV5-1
CASSLETGGWETQYF
TGCGCCAGCAGCTTGGAAACAGGGGGCTGGGAGACCCAGTACTTC
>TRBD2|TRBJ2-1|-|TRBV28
CASTRNPQRGYEQFF
TGTGCCAGCACCCGAAACCCACAGCGGGGCTATGAGCAGTTCTTC
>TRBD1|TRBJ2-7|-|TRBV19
CASTAGQGFGQYF
TGTGCCAGTACCGCGGGACAGGGTTTTGGGCAGTACTTC
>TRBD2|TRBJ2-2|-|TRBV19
CASSIRVSGGGGTGELFF
TGTGCCAGTAGTATAAGGGTTAGCGGGGGCGGAGGCACCGGGGAGCTGTTTTTT
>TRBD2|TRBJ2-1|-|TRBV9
CASSPTGSGESYNEQFF
TGTGCCAGCAGCCCCACGGGTAGCGGGGAATCCTACAATGAGCAGTTCTTC
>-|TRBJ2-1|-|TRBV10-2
CASSEGSVRNEQFF
TGCGCCAGCAGTGAGGGGAGTGTTAGGAATGAGCAGTTCTTC
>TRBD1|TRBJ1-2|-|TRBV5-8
CASSLTGQVYGYTF
TGTGCCAGCAGCTTGACCGGACAGGTTTATGGCTACACCTTC
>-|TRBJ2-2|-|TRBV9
CASSVKETGNTGELFF
TGTGCCAGCAGCGTCAAGGAAACAGGGAACACCGGGGAGCTGTTTTTT